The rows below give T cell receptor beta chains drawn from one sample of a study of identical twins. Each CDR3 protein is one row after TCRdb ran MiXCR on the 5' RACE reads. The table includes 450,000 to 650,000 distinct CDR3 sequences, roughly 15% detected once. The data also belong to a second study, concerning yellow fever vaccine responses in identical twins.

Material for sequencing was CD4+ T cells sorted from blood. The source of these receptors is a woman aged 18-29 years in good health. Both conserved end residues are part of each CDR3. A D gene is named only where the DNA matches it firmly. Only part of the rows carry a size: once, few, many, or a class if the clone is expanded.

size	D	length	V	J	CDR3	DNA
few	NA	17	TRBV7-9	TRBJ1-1	CASSLGPGLLVDTEAFF	TGTGCCAGCAGCTTAGGTCCAGGGCTCTTGGTGGACACTGAAGCTTTCTTT
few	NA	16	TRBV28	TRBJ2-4	CASSSPYDLSANIQYF	TGTGCCAGCAGCTCGCCCTACGACCTTTCCGCGAACATTCAGTACTTC
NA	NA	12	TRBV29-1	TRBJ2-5	CSVEVFGKTQYF	TGCAGCGTTGAAGTATTTGGGAAGACCCAGTACTTC
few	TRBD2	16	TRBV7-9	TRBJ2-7	CASSRGTSGSSHEQYF	TGTGCCAGCAGCCGCGGGACTAGCGGGAGTTCGCACGAGCAGTACTTC
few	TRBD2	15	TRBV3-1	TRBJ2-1	CASSQAASGSNEQFF	TGTGCCAGCAGCCAAGCGGCTAGCGGGAGTAATGAGCAGTTCTTC
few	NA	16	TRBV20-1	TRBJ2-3	CSARGPLPRARDTQYF	TGCAGTGCTAGAGGACCCCTTCCGCGGGCCCGGGATACGCAGTATTTT
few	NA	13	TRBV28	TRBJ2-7	CASRRPPTYEQYF	TGTGCCAGCAGAAGACCGCCCACCTACGAGCAGTACTTC
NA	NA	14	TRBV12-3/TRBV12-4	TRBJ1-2	CASSPRQSAYGYTF	TGTGCCAGCAGTCCCAGACAGAGTGCCTATGGCTACACCTTC
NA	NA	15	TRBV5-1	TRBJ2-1	CASSPGLPLHDEQFF	TGCGCCAGCAGTCCGGGACTCCCTTTGCACGATGAGCAGTTCTTC
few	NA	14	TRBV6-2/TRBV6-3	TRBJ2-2	CASVGPPLAGELFF	TGTGCCAGCGTGGGGCCTCCCTTGGCCGGGGAGCTGTTTTTT
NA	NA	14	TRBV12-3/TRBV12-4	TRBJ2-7	CASSFPGLTYEQYF	TGTGCCAGCAGTTTCCCTGGCCTTACCTACGAGCAGTACTTC
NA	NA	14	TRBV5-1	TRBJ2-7	CASSLGEIVYEQYF	TGCGCCAGCAGCTTGGGTGAGATCGTCTACGAGCAGTACTTC
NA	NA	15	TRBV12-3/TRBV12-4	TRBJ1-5	CASSTDGHSNQPQHF	TGTGCCAGCAGTACCGACGGCCATAGCAATCAGCCCCAGCATTTT
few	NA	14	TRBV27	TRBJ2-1	CASSPGISYNEQFF	TGTGCCAGCAGCCCAGGGATCTCCTACAATGAGCAGTTCTTC
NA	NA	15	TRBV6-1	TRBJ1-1	CASSEAGARDTEAFF	TGTGCCAGCAGTGAAGCGGGAGCCAGGGACACTGAAGCTTTCTTT
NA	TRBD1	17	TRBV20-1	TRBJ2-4	CSASQAPGQGARDIQYF	TGCAGTGCTAGCCAGGCTCCGGGACAGGGGGCTCGGGACATTCAGTACTTC
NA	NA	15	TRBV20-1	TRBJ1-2	CSVLGVGRVNYGYTF	TGCAGTGTTCTGGGAGTAGGGAGGGTTAACTATGGCTACACCTTC
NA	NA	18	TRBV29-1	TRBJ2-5	CSVEGPQEGTDYRETQYF	TGCAGCGTTGAAGGACCCCAAGAAGGGACGGACTACCGGGAGACCCAGTACTTC
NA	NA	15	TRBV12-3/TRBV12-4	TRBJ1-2	CASSFRRLTNYGYTF	TGTGCCAGCAGTTTCCGCCGACTGACCAACTATGGCTACACCTTC
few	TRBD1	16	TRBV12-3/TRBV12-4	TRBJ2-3	CASSPADRPYTDTQYF	TGTGCCAGCAGTCCGGCGGACAGGCCGTATACAGATACGCAGTATTTT
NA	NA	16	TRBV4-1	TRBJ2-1	CASSQDFGSSYNEQFF	TGCGCCAGCAGCCAAGATTTCGGATCCTCCTACAATGAGCAGTTCTTC
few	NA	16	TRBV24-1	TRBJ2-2	CATSDVGGPNTGELFF	TGTGCCACCAGTGACGTGGGCGGGCCAAACACCGGGGAGCTGTTTTTT
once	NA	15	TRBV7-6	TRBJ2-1	CASSLLGGAGPKQFF	TGTGCCAGCAGCTTATTGGGGGGGGCCGGCCCTAAGCAGTTCTTC
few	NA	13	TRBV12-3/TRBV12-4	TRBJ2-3	CASSLILADTQYF	TGTGCCAGCAGTTTAATCCTGGCAGATACGCAGTATTTT
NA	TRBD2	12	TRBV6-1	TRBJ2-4	CATAGDSNIQYF	TGTGCCACCGCGGGAGACTCCAACATTCAGTACTTC
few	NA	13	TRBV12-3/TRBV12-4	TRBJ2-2	CASSRRITGELFF	TGTGCCAGCAGTCGACGGATTACCGGGGAGCTGTTTTTT
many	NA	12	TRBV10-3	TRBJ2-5	CAISGREETQYF	TGTGCCATCAGTGGCAGGGAAGAGACCCAGTACTTC
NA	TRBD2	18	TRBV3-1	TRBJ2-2	CASSQVGWGTRNTGELFF	TGTGCCAGCAGCCAAGTCGGGTGGGGGACTAGAAACACCGGGGAGCTGTTTTTT
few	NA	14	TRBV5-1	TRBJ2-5	CASSLTGTGETQYF	TGCGCCAGCAGCTTGACAGGGACGGGAGAGACCCAGTACTTC
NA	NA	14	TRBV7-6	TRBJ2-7	CASSPGGYPTGQYF	TGTGCCAGCAGCCCAGGGGGGTACCCAACGGGGCAGTACTTC
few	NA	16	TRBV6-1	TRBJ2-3	CASSGGRRGSTDTQYF	TGTGCCAGCAGCGGCGGCAGGAGGGGGAGCACAGATACGCAGTATTTT
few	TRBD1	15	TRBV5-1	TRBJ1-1	CASSLGGQGIGEAFF	TGCGCCAGCAGCTTGGGCGGACAGGGGATTGGTGAAGCTTTCTTT
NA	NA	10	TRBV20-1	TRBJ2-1	CSGLNNEQFF	TGCAGTGGGCTAAACAATGAGCAGTTCTTC
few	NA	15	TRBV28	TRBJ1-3	CASTIGLSSGNTIYF	TGTGCCAGCACCATAGGTCTTAGCTCTGGAAACACCATATATTTT
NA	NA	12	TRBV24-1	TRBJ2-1	CATSAPMNEQFF	TGTGCCACCAGTGCCCCTATGAATGAGCAGTTCTTC
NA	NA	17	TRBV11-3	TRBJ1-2	CASSLGGGFVTDYGYTF	TGTGCCAGCAGCTTAGGTGGAGGCTTCGTGACTGACTATGGCTACACCTTC
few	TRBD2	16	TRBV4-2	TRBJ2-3	CASSQDLAASTDTQYF	TGTGCCAGCAGCCAAGACCTAGCGGCTAGCACAGATACGCAGTATTTT
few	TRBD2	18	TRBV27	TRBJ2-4	CASSPLAGGPGAKNIQYF	TGTGCCAGCAGTCCCCTAGCGGGAGGGCCGGGGGCCAAAAACATTCAGTACTTC
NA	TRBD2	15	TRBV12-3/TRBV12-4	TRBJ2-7	CASSLLGLAVYEQYF	TGTGCCAGCAGCCTCCTGGGACTAGCCGTCTACGAGCAGTACTTC
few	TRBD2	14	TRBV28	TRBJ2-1	CASAKAGVYNEQFF	TGTGCCAGCGCTAAGGCGGGAGTGTACAATGAGCAGTTCTTC
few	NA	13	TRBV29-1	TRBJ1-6	CSVYENTGSPLHF	TGCAGCGTTTATGAGAACACCGGATCACCCCTCCACTTT
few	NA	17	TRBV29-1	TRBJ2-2	CSAAPYGTRRNTGELFF	TGCAGCGCCGCCCCTTATGGGACTCGGCGGAACACCGGGGAGCTGTTTTTT
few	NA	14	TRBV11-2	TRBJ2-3	CASSRDTNTDTQYF	TGTGCCAGCAGCCGGGACACCAACACAGATACGCAGTATTTT
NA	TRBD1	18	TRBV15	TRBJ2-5	CATSRNKGTGMFGETQYF	TGTGCCACCAGCCGAAATAAGGGGACAGGGATGTTTGGAGAGACCCAGTACTTC
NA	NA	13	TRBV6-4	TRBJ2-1	CASSDSRRGEQFF	TGTGCCAGCAGTGACTCGCGCCGGGGTGAGCAGTTCTTC
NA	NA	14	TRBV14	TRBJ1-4	CASSQRTVNEKLFF	TGTGCCAGCAGCCAAAGGACAGTTAATGAAAAACTGTTTTTT
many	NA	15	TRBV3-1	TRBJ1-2	CASSPDWVTNYGYTF	TGTGCCAGCAGCCCGGACTGGGTGACTAACTATGGCTACACCTTC
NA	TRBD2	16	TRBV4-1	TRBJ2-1	CASSQSPSGPYNEQFF	TGCGCCAGCAGCCAATCTCCTAGCGGTCCCTACAATGAGCAGTTCTTC
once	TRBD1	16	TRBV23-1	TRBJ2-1	CASSPPPGQGYNEQFF	TGCGCCAGCAGTCCCCCCCCGGGACAGGGCTACAATGAGCAGTTCTTC
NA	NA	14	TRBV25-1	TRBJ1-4	CASRPTGSNEKLFF	TGTGCCAGCAGACCGACAGGCTCTAATGAAAAACTGTTTTTT
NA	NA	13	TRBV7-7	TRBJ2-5	CASSLALLETQYF	TGTGCCAGCAGCTTAGCTCTGTTGGAGACCCAGTACTTC
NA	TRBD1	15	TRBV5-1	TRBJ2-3	CASSLADRGQDTQYF	TGCGCCAGCAGCTTGGCGGACAGGGGGCAAGATACGCAGTATTTT
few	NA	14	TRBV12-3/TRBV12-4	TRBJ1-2	CASSSVPGLGGYTF	TGTGCCAGCAGTTCAGTCCCAGGGTTGGGTGGCTACACCTTC
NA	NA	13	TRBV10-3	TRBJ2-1	CANGVDSDNEQFF	TGTGCCAACGGGGTCGACAGCGACAATGAGCAGTTCTTC